The 16 T cell receptor beta chains below all came from one sample that was sequenced in a study of OX40 agonist ivuxolimab in advanced cancers. Generated by immunoSEQ multiplex PCR, the TCRdb table keeps only in-frame clones and is missing some. Of about 48,000 clones listed, around 88% were seen once; the top ten hold roughly 31%. Sequences were derived from CD4+ or CD8+ T cells sorted from blood, sampled in a trial of the OX40 agonist ivuxolimab. All receptors derive from an adult with an advanced solid tumor such as melanoma, head and neck, liver or kidney cancer.

This clone appeared a single time. V gene TRBV6-5 combines with J gene TRBJ1-2; D gene ambiguous. Germline-derived CDR1 and CDR2 are MNHEY and SVGAGI. The length of the CDR3 is 14 residues. The V gene lost 7 bases and the J gene lost 4 bases, with 16 bases spanning the gap. The CDR3 loop reads CASTENAAPYGYTF. The CDR3 region has the DNA TGTGCCAGCACCGAGAACGCTGCCCCCTATGGCTACACCTTC.

The chain recombines TRBV5-4 with TRBJ2-1; 8 positions match TRBD2. Germline CDR1 and CDR2: SGHNT and YYREEE (reference sequence). The trim removed 4 bases at V and 3 bases at J, leaving 6 bases unmatched. CDR3 length: 15 residues. DNA for the CDR3: TGTGCCAGCAGCCAGGAAGCGGGAGACTACAATGAGCAGTTCTTC. It translates to CASSQEAGDYNEQFF. The variable domain in full, with the rest retrieved from reference TRBV5-4 and TRBJ2-1, is ETGVTQSPTHLIKTRGQQVTLRCSSQSGHNTVSWYQQALGQGPQFIFQYYREEENGRGNFPPRFSGLQFPNYSSELNVNALELDDSALYLCASSQEAGDYNEQFFGPGTRLTVL.

The DNA for the CDR3 is TGTGCCAGCAGTTCCGGACTAGCGGGAGTGGGTGAGCAGTTCTTC. Protein product: CASSSGLAGVGEQFF. The V call is TRBV27, the J call TRBJ2-1, with 13 bases identical to TRBD2. CDR3 size: 15 residues. V dropped 4 bases and J dropped 9; count of bases not matched to a gene: 6. Germline V gene data show CDR1 as MNHEY and CDR2 as SMNVEV (reference sequence).

This clone was observed once. V gene TRBV7-8 combines with J gene TRBJ2-2, with D tentatively TRBD1 or TRBD2 (7 bases each). This CDR3 is built from 17 residues. V dropped 3 bases and J dropped 3 bases, with 17 bases sitting between them. The germline CDR1 and CDR2 sequences are SGHVS and FQNEAQ. CDR3: CASSFIGGGGDTGELFF. CDR3 coding DNA: TGTGCCAGCAGCTTCATTGGGGGAGGGGGCGACACCGGGGAGCTGTTTTTT.

This clone was seen a single time. At one of its ends the junction is not consistent with the germline gene, which may arise from a read error. V usage is TRBV7-7 and J usage is TRBJ2-2; D is perhaps TRBD2 (5 bases). The CDR3 consists of 12 residues. CDR1 and CDR2 from the germline V gene are SSHAT and FNYEAQ (reference sequence). CDR3: CASSFGGGELFF. The CDR3 nucleotides read TGTGCTAGCAGCTTTGGCGGGGGGGAGCTGTTTTTT.

The chain uses TRBV5-4 and TRBJ1-4; D gene ambiguous. CDR1 and CDR2 (germline): SGHNT, YYREEE (reference sequence). The V and J ends lost 0 bases and 5 bases respectively, with 8 bases between them. CDR3 length: 14 amino acids. CDR3 protein: CASSLEQSNEKLFF. The CDR3 DNA is TGTGCCAGCAGCTTGGAACAGTCAAATGAAAAACTGTTTTTT.

The V call is TRBV5-1, the J call TRBJ2-7; 12 positions agree with TRBD2. CDR3 length equals 15 residues. J was trimmed by 4 bases and V by 3 bases; bases with no gene match: 5. Germline V gives CDR1 SGHRS, CDR2 YFSETQ. This CDR3 reads CASSWTSGEGYEQYF. CDR3 in DNA: TGCGCCAGCAGCTGGACTAGCGGGGAGGGGTACGAGCAGTACTTC.

The rearrangement links TRBV19 to TRBJ2-6; D call uncertain. Germline V gives CDR1 LNHDA, CDR2 SQIVND (reference sequence). V was cut by 9 bases and J by 0 bases, with 12 bases left in between. The CDR3 has 15 amino acids. Here the CDR3 reads CASHITLSGANVLTF. In DNA form, the CDR3 reads TGTGCCAGCCACATAACGCTCTCTGGGGCCAACGTCCTGACTTTC.

V usage is TRBV11-2 and J usage is TRBJ2-6; 13 bases fit TRBD2. Germline lookup yields CDR1 SGHAT and CDR2 FQNNGV. This CDR3 contains 19 residues. V was clipped by 1 base and J by 4 bases; unmatched bases: 7. Written as DNA, the CDR3 is TGTGCCAGCAGCTTAGGCAGGACTAGCGGGAGCCCCGGGGCCAACGTCCTGACTTTC. It translates to CASSLGRTSGSPGANVLTF.

The chain links TRBV7-9 to TRBJ2-5; 9 bases are shared with TRBD1. V shed 9 bases and J 1 base; nucleotides not matched to a gene: 3. This CDR3 comprises 13 residues. Germline CDR1 SEHNR, CDR2 FQNEAQ (reference sequence). DNA of the CDR3: TGTGCCAGTGGGACAGGGATCCAAGAGACCCAGTACTTC. It translates to CASGTGIQETQYF.

The gene calls are TRBV5-5 and TRBJ1-1; 7 nucleotides agree with TRBD1. Per the germline V gene, CDR1 is SGHKS and CDR2 is YYEKEE (reference sequence). This CDR3 has 15 amino acids. V lost 4 bases and J lost 1; bases outside the gene matches: 7. CDR3 region: CASSLDRSSNTEAFF. CDR3 in DNA: TGTGCCAGCAGCCTGGACAGGAGCTCGAACACTGAAGCTTTCTTT.

The chain carries TRBV19 and TRBJ2-3; TRBD2 agrees at 7 bases. The CDR3 contains 15 residues. V lost 5 bases, J lost 2 bases, and 7 bases stayed unmatched. Germline-derived CDR1 and CDR2 are LNHDA and SQIVND (reference sequence). In nucleotides, the CDR3 is TGTGCCAGTAGTTGGGGAGCGGGGTACACAGATACGCAGTATTTT. Translated, it gives CASSWGAGYTDTQYF.

The V call is TRBV19, the J call TRBJ1-2, with 8 bases that match TRBD1. Germline V gene data show CDR1 as LNHDA and CDR2 as SQIVND (reference sequence). The CDR3 is 14 amino acids. The V gene end was trimmed by 4 bases and the J gene end by 1 base; junction bases not matched to a gene: 2. CDR3 nucleotides: TGTGCCAGTAGTAGACAGGGGAGTAACTATGGCTACACCTTC. It is translated as CASSRQGSNYGYTF.

The chain links TRBV6-6 to TRBJ2-1, with 10 bases that match TRBD1. Germline lookup yields CDR1 MNHNY and CDR2 SVGAGI (reference sequence). V trimming: 6 bases; J trimming: 2 bases; junction bases outside the gene matches: 4. This CDR3 region has 15 residues. The CDR3: CASSPDRGPYNEQFF. CDR3 coding DNA: TGTGCCAGCAGCCCCGACAGGGGGCCCTACAATGAGCAGTTCTTC.

This sequence joins TRBV6-5 and TRBJ2-5; 9 bases are a match to TRBD1. The CDR3 loop spans 14 amino acids. Germline CDR1 is MNHEY and CDR2 is SVGAGI. V was clipped by 7 bases and J by 0 bases; unmatched bases: 3. The CDR3 loop is CASTDRGHQETQYF. CDR3 DNA sequence: TGTGCCAGCACGGACAGGGGCCACCAAGAGACCCAGTACTTC.

The V gene is TRBV28, the J gene TRBJ2-7, with D maybe TRBD1 (5 bases). In germline, CDR1 is MDHEN, CDR2 SYDVKM. CDR3 length: 13 amino acids. Trimming removed 6 bases at V and 1 base at J, with 10 bases between. The CDR3 is CASSGTGSYEQYF. The CDR3 DNA follows: TGTGCCAGCAGCGGAACAGGATCCTACGAGCAGTACTTC. Using reference TRBV28 and TRBJ2-7 for the parts outside the CDR3, the full variable domain is DVKVTQSSRYLVKRTGEKVFLECVQDMDHENMFWYRQDPGLGLRLIYFSYDVKMKEKGDIPEGYSVSREKKERFSLILESASTNQTSMYLCASSGTGSYEQYFGPGTRLTVT.